This T cell receptor (beta chain) was retrieved from a study of PD-1 blockade in mismatch repair-deficient tumors (dated by TCRdb to the late 2010s). Some background on the complete study: Between September 2013 and 2016, the trial enrolled roughly 86 consecutive patients with more than nine types of mismatch repair-deficient cancer, all of whom had received prior treatment and were progressing. Tumor-associated T cell clones were tracked in the peripheral blood of patients responding to PD-1 blockade by deep sequencing of TCR CDR3 regions.

As encoded in the germline V gene, CDR1 is SGHVS while CDR2 is FNYEAQ. The CDR3 covers 15 residues, taking in both the cysteine and the phenylalanine. Of all the DNA, just the CDR3 is kept, 45 bases in frame from base 1. Cut back by 6 bases and 7 bases, the V and J ends lie 19 bases apart. With regard to this clone: No antigen is known for it. Per-base qualities were not stored, and no clone one base away is much larger.

The receptor library was made with the immunoSEQ multiplex PCR assay. In TCRdb, the immuneACCESS table is reduced to in-frame sequences with V and J assigned. These tables do not hold every clone; where another copy was compared, an unresolved V gene accounts for under half, and the others remain unexplained. Across this sample there are 120,000 or so clones, with about 86% seen only once. 13% of the sample lies in the top ten. For each enrolled patient, mismatch repair deficiency was established using either polymerase chain reaction or immunohistochemistry. A few patients who responded to pembrolizumab therapy underwent TCR sequencing. The phase II trial prospectively tested pembrolizumab PD-1 blockade in advanced mismatch repair-deficient cancers regardless of tissue of origin. Peripheral blood T cell samples were gathered serially, both before PD-1 blockade started and at multiple time points afterward. Blood sampling times were reported as weeks after the first pembrolizumab dose.

The research as a whole found: Rapid expansion after pembrolizumab followed by contraction, generally before radiologic responses, was shown by tumor-resident clones, which were often undetectable in blood before treatment.

Here the sequenced sample was peripheral blood, taken 44 weeks after starting pembrolizumab. The V gene is TRBV7-6 and the J gene is TRBJ2-1; matching of 6 bases hints at TRBD2 as the D gene. This clonotype was obtained from an adult with mismatch repair-deficient cancer. The encoded CDR3 is CASSYRAGIWNEQFF. The nucleotides read TGTGCCAGCAGTTACCGAGCGGGTATCTGGAATGAGCAGTTCTTC.